Reported below is one TCR beta chain. This record comes from a study of glioma-infiltrating T cells. Trimming removed 7 bases from V and 4 bases from J, with 16 bases in between. CDR1 LNHDA and CDR2 SQIVND come from the germline V gene (reference sequence). This CDR3 region has 15 residues. TCR alpha and beta CDR3 regions were amplified from RNA using iRepertoire nested multiplex PCR. Tissue mRNA or PBMC total RNA, about 90-400 ng, went into one-step reverse transcription and amplification. MiXCR was run by TCRdb on the multiplex PCR reads, yielding one entry per CDR3 protein. The sample shows fewer than 200,000 distinct CDR3 sequences, approximately 40% of them seen only once.

Material for sequencing was glioma tissue, nonneoplastic brain tissue, or PBMCs (not recorded which). This receptor was taken from a human donor with low-grade glioma or glioblastoma, undergoing nonglioma brain surgery, or in good health (not recorded which). The V gene is TRBV19, the J gene TRBJ2-2, with TRBD2 as a possible D gene (6 bases). The CDR3 coding sequence is TGTGCCAGTATCCGGGGAGGCCGGGGCACCGGGGAGCTGTTTTTT. Its translation: CASIRGGRGTGELFF.